The clone carrying this T cell receptor (beta chain) was observed many times. This record comes from a study of neurological immune-mediated disorders. TCRdb re-analysed the 5' RACE reads in MiXCR, keeping a single row per CDR3 protein. The repertoire has 60,000 to 90,000 distinct CDR3 sequences, about a tenth of them found once; the top ten carry 9.5% to 10%. Germline values: CDR1 KGHDR, CDR2 SFDVKD. V dropped 2 bases and J dropped 3 bases, with 7 bases sitting between them. The CDR3 loop spans 13 amino acids. Time point described: longitudinal time-point 1 (baseline). Sequences were obtained from PBMCs. The chain uses TRBV24-1 and TRBJ2-7; D remains ambiguous. The sequence was obtained from a man between 25 and 39 years old in good health. This CDR3 reads CATSDSPNYEQYF. The CDR3 nucleotides read TGTGCCACCAGTGATTCACCTAACTACGAGCAGTACTTC.